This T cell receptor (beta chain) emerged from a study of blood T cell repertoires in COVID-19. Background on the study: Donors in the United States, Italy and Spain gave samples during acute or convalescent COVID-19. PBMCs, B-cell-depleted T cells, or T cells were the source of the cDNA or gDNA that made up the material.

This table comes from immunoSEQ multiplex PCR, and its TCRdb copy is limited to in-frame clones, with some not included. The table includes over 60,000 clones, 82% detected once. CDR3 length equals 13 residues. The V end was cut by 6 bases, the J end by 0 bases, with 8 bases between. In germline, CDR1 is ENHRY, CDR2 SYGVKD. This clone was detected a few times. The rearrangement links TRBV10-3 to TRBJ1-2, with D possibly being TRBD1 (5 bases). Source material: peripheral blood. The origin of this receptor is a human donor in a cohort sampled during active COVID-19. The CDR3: CAISSGSNYGYTF. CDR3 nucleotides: TGTGCCATCAGCTCAGGGTCTAACTATGGCTACACCTTC.